These T cell receptor beta chains were read from a single sample in a study of T cell responses to AZD1222 COVID-19 vaccine. The data were produced by immunoSEQ multiplex PCR, yet TCRdb's version contains in-frame clones alone and is incomplete. Found here are 120,000 to 150,000 clones, around 90% of them singletons; the top ten hold 4% to 6%. The sequencing used peripheral blood, collected on day 0 of AZD1222 vaccination. These receptors were collected from an adult in good health. Each CDR3 is given with its conserved first and last residue. A D gene is named only where the DNA matches it firmly. For some rows the clone size is stated as once, few or many, or as a class when expanded; others skip it.

d_gene: .
v_gene: TRBV27
j_gene: TRBJ1-2
abundance: .
CDR3nt: TGTGCCAGCAGTTTGAGGGAGCCAAGGGACTATGGCTACACCTTC
CDR3aa: CASSLREPRDYGYTF

d_gene: TRBD1
v_gene: TRBV25-1
j_gene: TRBJ1-2
abundance: .
CDR3nt: TGTGCCAGCGGGGACAGGGCCGCTCAGGGCTACACCTTC
CDR3aa: CASGDRAAQGYTF

d_gene: .
v_gene: TRBV9
j_gene: TRBJ2-5
abundance: .
CDR3nt: TGTGCCAGCAGCGTATCTCGGGCAGGGGTGGAGACCCAGTACTTC
CDR3aa: CASSVSRAGVETQYF

d_gene: TRBD1
v_gene: TRBV6-6
j_gene: TRBJ1-4
abundance: .
CDR3nt: TGTGCCAGCAGGACAGGGGGCTATGAAAAACTGTTTTTT
CDR3aa: CASRTGGYEKLFF

d_gene: TRBD2
v_gene: TRBV5-4
j_gene: TRBJ2-7
abundance: .
CDR3nt: TGTGCCAGCAGCTTGAGAAGCGGGAGCCGCAACGAGCAGTACTTC
CDR3aa: CASSLRSGSRNEQYF

d_gene: .
v_gene: TRBV27
j_gene: TRBJ1-5
abundance: .
CDR3nt: TGTGCCAGCAGTCCTTACCTCCAGGGCAGGGAAGGACCCCAGCATTTT
CDR3aa: CASSPYLQGREGPQHF

d_gene: .
v_gene: TRBV9
j_gene: TRBJ1-4
abundance: .
CDR3nt: TGTGCCAGCAGCGTAGTGGGGGGCCGGGGAGAAAAACTGTTTTTT
CDR3aa: CASSVVGGRGEKLFF

d_gene: TRBD2
v_gene: TRBV5-1
j_gene: TRBJ2-1
abundance: .
CDR3nt: TGCGCCAGCAGCTGGACCGGGACTAGCGTGAATGAGCAGTTCTTC
CDR3aa: CASSWTGTSVNEQFF

d_gene: TRBD1
v_gene: TRBV3-1/TRBV3-2
j_gene: TRBJ1-2
abundance: .
CDR3nt: TGTGCCAGCAGCCTCCGGAGCGGGACAGGGACCGGCTACACCTTC
CDR3aa: CASSLRSGTGTGYTF

d_gene: .
v_gene: TRBV9
j_gene: TRBJ1-1
abundance: .
CDR3nt: TGTGCCAGCAGCGTTAGGGCCGACCGTAAGAACACTGAAGCTTTCTTT
CDR3aa: CASSVRADRKNTEAFF

d_gene: TRBD1
v_gene: TRBV4-2
j_gene: TRBJ1-5
abundance: .
CDR3nt: TGTGCCAGCAGCCAAGCCCAAACAGGGGGCAATCAGCCCCAGCATTTT
CDR3aa: CASSQAQTGGNQPQHF

d_gene: TRBD1
v_gene: TRBV19
j_gene: TRBJ1-1
abundance: .
CDR3nt: TGTGCCAGTAGTGTTCGACAGGGGGGACTGTACACTGAAGCTTTCTTT
CDR3aa: CASSVRQGGLYTEAFF

d_gene: TRBD1
v_gene: TRBV7-2
j_gene: TRBJ2-7
abundance: .
CDR3nt: TGTGCCAGCAGCCCCCGCGGGACAGGGTTTGAAGCATACGAGCAGTACTTC
CDR3aa: CASSPRGTGFEAYEQYF

d_gene: .
v_gene: TRBV19
j_gene: TRBJ2-1
abundance: .
CDR3nt: TGTGCCAGTAATACCGAAAGTGACTCCTACAATGAGCAGTTCTTC
CDR3aa: CASNTESDSYNEQFF

d_gene: .
v_gene: TRBV6-1
j_gene: TRBJ2-7
abundance: .
CDR3nt: TGTGCCAGCAGTGAAGTTGGCAGGGGCTACGAGCAGTACTTC
CDR3aa: CASSEVGRGYEQYF

d_gene: TRBD1
v_gene: TRBV9
j_gene: TRBJ1-2
abundance: .
CDR3nt: TGTGCCAGCAGCGGTAGGGGTGACAGGGAAGGGTTTGGCTACACCTTC
CDR3aa: CASSGRGDREGFGYTF

d_gene: TRBD2
v_gene: TRBV5-1
j_gene: TRBJ2-2
abundance: .
CDR3nt: TGCGCCAGTACTACACTGGGGAGGGCCGGGGAGCTGTTTTTT
CDR3aa: CASTTLGRAGELFF

d_gene: .
v_gene: TRBV28
j_gene: TRBJ2-3
abundance: .
CDR3nt: TGTGCCAGCACCCTCCCGCAGGCGTGGGGCGCAGATACGCAGTATTTT
CDR3aa: CASTLPQAWGADTQYF

d_gene: .
v_gene: TRBV6-6
j_gene: TRBJ1-1
abundance: once
CDR3nt: TGTGCCAGCAGCCCTTTCCCTAACACTGAAGCTTTCTTT
CDR3aa: CASSPFPNTEAFF